This T cell receptor beta chain was retrieved from a study of T-cell reconstitution after alpha-beta-depleted transplantation in children. Whole-study results and caveats: Recipient T cells and thymic progenitors that survived gave rise to the high TCRbeta diversity observed at day 60 in some patients. Several hundred expanded graft clones reportedly gave rise to the alpha-beta T cells present about two months after transplant.

The TCRbeta library was prepared with unique molecular identifiers. TCRdb analysed the PCR reads with MiXCR anew, one entry per CDR3 protein. This sample has approximately 520,000 distinct CDR3 sequences, with more than 9.5% found just once. In germline, CDR1 is SNHLY, CDR2 FYNNEI. V dropped 7 bases and J dropped 3 bases, with 19 bases sitting between them. CDR3 length equals 16 residues. Comments on this clonotype: The antigen is not known.

Sequenced here: PBMCs, mostly from graft donor cells, sampled 180 days after TCRalphabeta/CD19-depleted stem cell transplant. The sequence was collected from a female patient aged 2-9 years who had a stem cell transplant for aplastic anemia, so the T cells may come from the graft donor. This chain connects TRBV2 to TRBJ2-1, with D possibly called TRBD1 or TRBD2 (5 bases each). The CDR3 spells CASNDWGLGDYNEQFF. Here the CDR3 DNA reads TGTGCCAGCAACGATTGGGGGTTGGGAGACTACAATGAGCAGTTCTTC.